The T cell receptor beta chain under discussion was sequenced for a study of shared clonotypes between healthy human individuals. Study background: Ranging from 18 to 49 in age, donors were a couple of women and three men.

Trimming cost V 5 bases and J 6 bases, with 11 bases left between them. Germline CDR1 and CDR2: GTSNPN and SVGIG (reference sequence). The CDR3 runs 11 residues. This clone has just one count. CD8 cells classed as naive were CD45RO-negative and positively selected for CCR7, excluding terminally differentiated effector memory CD45RA+ cells. Each PCR replicate from the sorted subsets contained about 200 ng DNA, which is 25,000 to 30,000 T cell genomes. Libraries were prepared by immunoSEQ multiplex PCR; TCRdb keeps only in-frame clonotypes and omits some of them. The data hold around 2,000,000 clones, with about 94% observed a single time.

The chain combines TRBV30 with TRBJ2-7, with D perhaps TRBD2 (5 bases). The sequenced sample was naive CD8+ T cells sorted from blood. The receptor comes from a man younger than 30 in good health. The CDR3 DNA follows: TGTGCCTGGGATTGGGCGGGCGAGCAGTACTTC. Its protein product is CAWDWAGEQYF.